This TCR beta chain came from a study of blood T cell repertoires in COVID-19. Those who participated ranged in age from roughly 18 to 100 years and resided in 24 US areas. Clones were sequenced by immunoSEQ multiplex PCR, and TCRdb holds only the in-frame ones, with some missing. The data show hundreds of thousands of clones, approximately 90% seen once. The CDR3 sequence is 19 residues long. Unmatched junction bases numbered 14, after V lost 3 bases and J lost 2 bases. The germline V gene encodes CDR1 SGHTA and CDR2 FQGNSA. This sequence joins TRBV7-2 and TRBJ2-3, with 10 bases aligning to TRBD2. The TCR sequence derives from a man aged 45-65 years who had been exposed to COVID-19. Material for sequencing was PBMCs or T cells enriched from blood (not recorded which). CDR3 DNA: TGTGCCAGCAGCTTCCATTGGACTAGCGGAGCCCCTGACACAGATACGCAGTATTTT. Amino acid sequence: CASSFHWTSGAPDTDTQYF.